Listed here are 3 T cell receptor beta chains from one sample, sequenced in a study of T-cell reconstitution after alpha-beta-depleted transplantation in children. The authors prepared the TCRbeta library with unique molecular identifiers. TCRdb analysed the PCR reads with MiXCR anew, one entry per CDR3 protein. The sample has 250,000 or so distinct CDR3 sequences, 20% to 30% seen once. Sample: PBMCs, mostly from graft donor cells, taken 360 days after TCRalphabeta/CD19-depleted stem cell transplant. These receptors were obtained from a female patient aged 2-10 years who had a stem cell transplant for congenital amegakaryocytic thrombocytopenia, so the T cells may come from the graft donor.

V is TRBV2 and J is TRBJ1-1, with D unclear. Per germline, CDR1 SNHLY and CDR2 FYNNEI. The CDR3 spans 14 residues. V dropped 0 bases and J dropped 0 bases, with 5 bases sitting between them. In DNA, the CDR3 is TGTGCCAGCAGTGAAGCGCGGATGAACACTGAAGCTTTCTTT. Amino acid sequence: CASSEARMNTEAFF.

The sample holds many counts of this clonotype. The chain couples TRBV2 to TRBJ2-7; D gene ambiguous. V gave up 2 bases and J gave up 3 bases, with 5 bases separating them. The CDR3 extends over 12 amino acids. Germline-derived CDR1 and CDR2 are SNHLY and FYNNEI. CDR3 protein: CASSESFYEQYF. For the CDR3, the DNA is TGTGCCAGCAGTGAATCATTCTACGAGCAGTACTTC.

This clonotype was recorded at least ten times. The rearrangement uses TRBV29-1 and TRBJ1-1, with 7 bases lining up with TRBD1. The CDR3 is made up of 12 amino acids. V gave up 6 bases and J gave up 2 bases; unmatched junction bases: 3. Germline V gene data show CDR1 as SQVTM and CDR2 as ANQGSEA. The CDR3 DNA sequence: TGCAGCGTACACAGGGGAAACACTGAAGCTTTCTTT. Translation gives CSVHRGNTEAFF.